The rows below give T cell receptor beta chains drawn from one sample of a study of T cell repertoires in ileal Crohn's disease. Generated by immunoSEQ multiplex PCR, the TCRdb table keeps only in-frame clones and is missing some. The sample includes 9,000 to 10,000 clones, more than 65% of them seen just once. The sample consisted of ileal tissue. The receptors come from an adult with Crohn's disease. CDR3s include the opening cysteine and the closing phenylalanine or tryptophan. A D gene is named only where the DNA matches it firmly. The size field is filled for only some rows; it gives once, few, many or a size class.

D,V,J,size,DNA,CDR3
-,TRBV7-6,TRBJ2-5,-,TGTGCCAGCAGCTCCGCCCAGGGGTTGGAGACCCAGTACTTC,CASSSAQGLETQYF
TRBD1,TRBV6-1,TRBJ2-3,-,TGTGCCAGCAGTGATTTCGCGCAGGGGGCAACAGATACGCAGTATTTT,CASSDFAQGATDTQYF
-,TRBV7-2,TRBJ1-3,-,TGTGCCAGCAGACAAAATCGCGGTGGCACCATATATTTT,CASRQNRGGTIYF
TRBD2,TRBV19,TRBJ2-1,-,TGTGCCAGTAGTATAGATGGGACTAGCGGGATTAATGAGCAGTTCTTC,CASSIDGTSGINEQFF
TRBD1,TRBV6-1,TRBJ1-4,-,TGTGCCAGCAGTGAAACGGGGACAGGGAACGAAAAACTGTTTTTT,CASSETGTGNEKLFF
-,TRBV2,TRBJ2-3,once,TGTGCCAGCGGTCGGGAGTCAACAGATACGCAGTATTTT,CASGRESTDTQYF
-,TRBV30,TRBJ1-3,once,TGTGCCTGGAGTAGGGGCGATTCTGGAAACACCATATATTTT,CAWSRGDSGNTIYF
TRBD1,TRBV9,TRBJ1-1,-,TGTGCCAGCAGCCCAAGGACAGGGGGAAGGACTGAAGCTTTCTTT,CASSPRTGGRTEAFF
TRBD1,TRBV28,TRBJ1-5,few,TGTGCCAGCACTCCCAGCGGGCAGGGGGGCAATCAGCCCCAGCATTTT,CASTPSGQGGNQPQHF
-,TRBV28,TRBJ1-1,-,TGTGCCGTACGGGGGGGAACTGAAGCTTTCTTT,CAVRGGTEAFF
TRBD2,TRBV6-5,TRBJ2-7,-,TGTGCCACCCGGACTAGCGGACCCTACGAGCAGTACTTC,CATRTSGPYEQYF
TRBD1,TRBV27,TRBJ2-2,-,TGTGCCAGCAGTCACAGGACAGGGGGGACCGGGGAGCTGTTTTTT,CASSHRTGGTGELFF
-,TRBV5-6,TRBJ2-3,-,TGTGCCAGCAGCTTGATTATAGGACAGCGCACAGATACGCAGTATTTT,CASSLIIGQRTDTQYF
-,TRBV19,TRBJ1-1,-,TGTGCCAGTAGTAAGAGCAGGTCTGAAGCTTTCTTT,CASSKSRSEAFF
-,TRBV6-6,TRBJ1-1,-,TGTGCCAGCAGTTACCCCAAGGGGGACACTGAAGCTTTCTTT,CASSYPKGDTEAFF
-,TRBV9,TRBJ1-1,-,TGTGCCAGCAGCGTGGGGGGGGACACTGAAGCTTTCTTT,CASSVGGDTEAFF
-,TRBV4-1,TRBJ1-2,-,TGCGCCAGCAGCCCAACCTATAATCCAAAGCAAAACTATGGCTACACCTTC,CASSPTYNPKQNYGYTF
TRBD1,TRBV28,TRBJ1-4,-,TGTGCCAGCAGTCTTCCGGGGACAGGTATCGAAAAACTGTTTTTT,CASSLPGTGIEKLFF
TRBD2,TRBV4-1,TRBJ2-1,-,TGCGCCAGCAGCCAAGAAGGTCCAGAACCCCGACTAGCTAAGTCCTACAATGAGCAGTTCTTC,CASSQEGPEPRLAKSYNEQFF
-,TRBV11-2,TRBJ1-1,-,TGTGCCAGCAGCTTCGGGCAGGGGAGGAACACTGAAGCTTTCTTT,CASSFGQGRNTEAFF
TRBD1,TRBV5-1,TRBJ1-3,-,TGCGCCAGCAGTTCCTCCCCGGGACAGGGCTGGAACACCATATATTTT,CASSSSPGQGWNTIYF
TRBD2,TRBV7-3,TRBJ2-1,-,TGTGCCAGCAGCGCAGCGGGGGGGTCGATCGATGAGCAGTTCTTC,CASSAAGGSIDEQFF
-,TRBV2,TRBJ1-2,-,TGTGCCAGCAGTGAATCGTTTCAGATCTATGGCTACACCTTC,CASSESFQIYGYTF
TRBD2,TRBV13,TRBJ2-5,-,TGTGCCAGCAGCCCCCCCCTAGCGGGAGGGCAAGAGACCCAGTACTTC,CASSPPLAGGQETQYF
-,TRBV5-4,TRBJ2-7,-,TGTGCCAGCAGCCGCGGGACGAAGCCCTACGAGCAGTACTTC,CASSRGTKPYEQYF
-,TRBV11-3,TRBJ2-2,few,TGTGCCAGCAGCTTAGATCTCGGAGGGGGCTCCGGGGAGCTGTTTTTT,CASSLDLGGGSGELFF
TRBD2,TRBV4-3,TRBJ2-7,few,TGCGCCAGCAGCCCCAGGACTAGCGGGGTTACCTACGAGCAGTACTTC,CASSPRTSGVTYEQYF
-,TRBV20-1,TRBJ1-1,-,TGCAGTGCTAGTTTGAGTACTGAAGCTTTCTTT,CSASLSTEAFF
TRBD1,TRBV6-5,TRBJ1-2,-,TGTGCCAGCAGTCGTTGGACAGGGGGTTATGGCTACACCTTC,CASSRWTGGYGYTF
-,TRBV15,TRBJ1-1,-,TGTGCCACCAGCCGAATAGGGGTGAACACTGAAGCTTTCTTT,CATSRIGVNTEAFF
-,TRBV7-2,TRBJ2-5,-,TGTGCCAGCAGCCTCAGAGGAGAGACCCAGTACTTC,CASSLRGETQYF
-,TRBV6-6,TRBJ1-2,large,TGTGCCAGCAGTCCGTCGGGAGGGGCGGGAGGCTACACCTTC,CASSPSGGAGGYTF
-,TRBV7-2,TRBJ2-1,-,TGTGCCAGCAGCAGGGGATGGCGCAATGAGCAGTTCTTC,CASSRGWRNEQFF
TRBD1,TRBV6-6,TRBJ1-5,-,TGTGCCAGCAGACCTTCTCAGGGGGCTAGCAATCAGCCCCAGCATTTT,CASRPSQGASNQPQHF
-,TRBV7-9,TRBJ2-2,-,TGTGCCAGCAGCTCTACGGTGGTCGTCGGGGAGCTGTTTTTT,CASSSTVVVGELFF
TRBD1,TRBV5-1,TRBJ1-1,-,TGCGCCAGCAGCAATGGACAGGGGGGCACTGAAGCTTTCTTT,CASSNGQGGTEAFF
-,TRBV11-3,TRBJ2-3,-,TGTGCCAGCAGCGGGGGGGCTAGCACAGATACGCAGTATTTT,CASSGGASTDTQYF
-,TRBV9,TRBJ1-1,-,TGTGCCAGCAGCGTACAGATCAACACTGAAGCTTTCTTT,CASSVQINTEAFF
-,TRBV5-4,TRBJ1-4,-,TGTGCCAGCAGCTCCGGTCCCCGTCGGGGTGTAGGTGAAAAACTGTTTTTT,CASSSGPRRGVGEKLFF
TRBD2,TRBV5-1,TRBJ2-3,once,TGCGCCAGCAGCCCTGGGACTAGCGGGTTAAGCACAGATACGCAGTATTTT,CASSPGTSGLSTDTQYF
TRBD2,TRBV11-2,TRBJ2-5,-,TGTGCCAGCAGCTTAGGGGTTCTGGGGGGGGAAGAGACCCAGTACTTC,CASSLGVLGGEETQYF
-,TRBV5-4,TRBJ1-3,-,TGTGCCAGCAGGGGGGGGACATCTGGAAACACCATATATTTT,CASRGGTSGNTIYF
TRBD2,TRBV7-8,TRBJ2-1,-,TGTGCCAGCAGCTCCCCGGGACTAGCGGGGGGGCTCTACAATGAGCAGTTCTTC,CASSSPGLAGGLYNEQFF
TRBD2,TRBV5-6,TRBJ2-1,few,TGTGCCAGCAGCTCTAGCGGCTCCTACAATGAGCAGTTCTTC,CASSSSGSYNEQFF
-,TRBV25-1,TRBJ2-7,-,TGTGCCAGCGCGACAGGAACCTACGAGCAGTACTTC,CASATGTYEQYF
-,TRBV19,TRBJ2-7,once,TGTGCCAGTACCTCATTGGGGCACGGCGAGCAGTACTTC,CASTSLGHGEQYF
TRBD2,TRBV4-2,TRBJ2-7,-,TGTGCCAGCAGCTACGGACTAGCGGGGGGGGCCTACGAGCAGTACTTC,CASSYGLAGGAYEQYF
-,TRBV5-1,TRBJ2-2,-,TGCGCCAGCAGCTCCGACAGTCCCGGGGAGCTGTTTTTT,CASSSDSPGELFF
TRBD1,TRBV4-3,TRBJ1-2,-,TGCGCCAGCAGTCAGACAGGGGTTAGGGGCTACACCTTC,CASSQTGVRGYTF
TRBD1,TRBV5-5,TRBJ1-2,once,TGTGCCAGCAGCTCCACAGGGGCCAATAACTATGGCTACACCTTC,CASSSTGANNYGYTF
TRBD2,TRBV9,TRBJ2-7,few,TGTGCCAGCAGCGTAGGTTTGCGGACTAGCGGGTCCTACGAGCAGTACTTC,CASSVGLRTSGSYEQYF
-,TRBV5-8,TRBJ2-7,-,TGTGCCAGCAGCTTGAGGAGCTCCTACGAGCAGTACTTC,CASSLRSSYEQYF
-,TRBV28,TRBJ1-6,few,TGTGCCAGCAGTTTACCAGGGGATGGTTCACCCCTCCACTTT,CASSLPGDGSPLHF
TRBD1,TRBV15,TRBJ1-1,-,TGTGCCACCAGCGGGGACAGTAACACTGAAGCTTTCTTT,CATSGDSNTEAFF
TRBD1,TRBV6-1,TRBJ2-7,-,TGTGCCAGCAGTGGGGACAGGGGTCATTCCTACGAGCAGTACTTC,CASSGDRGHSYEQYF
TRBD1,TRBV4-2,TRBJ1-5,-,TGTGCCAGCAGCCAAGGTTCTGGGACAGGGGGCGGAAATCAGCCCCAGCATTTT,CASSQGSGTGGGNQPQHF
-,TRBV16,TRBJ1-1,-,TGTGCCAGCAGCCAATTCATCGGGGGGGCCGGGACTGAAGCTTTCTTT,CASSQFIGGAGTEAFF